This entry describes one TCR beta chain. Its target is unknown. In making TCR cDNA, 5'RACE template switching added a universal primer site and UMIs to it. A single record per CDR3 protein comes from TCRdb applying MiXCR to the 5' RACE reads. The table has about 140,000 distinct CDR3 sequences, just over 6.5% seen once. This record belongs to a study of T cells after yellow fever vaccination. The study's findings and limits: Weaker in magnitude, the secondary response showed a faster peak on day 5 versus 15. Once the booster was given, most primary-vaccination clones reappeared, at around 95% for CD4 and over 75% for CD8. Clonotypes shared by both compartments, CD4 and CD8, made up a small share.

With 5 bases clipped from V and 3 bases from J, the junction kept 16 bases outside the gene matches. CDR3 length: 17 residues. The germline V gene has CDR1 SGHVS and CDR2 FQNEAQ. This receptor was taken from a man aged 30 to 39 who received the YFV17D yellow fever vaccine. The input for sequencing was CD4+ T cells sorted from PBMCs, taken 10 days after the yellow fever booster vaccination. The chain is built from TRBV7-8 and TRBJ2-7, with 7 positions matching TRBD1. CDR3 in DNA: TGTGCCAGCAGCCTCCTGAGGCGACAGGGAGACGTCTACGAGCAGTACTTC. Protein product: CASSLLRRQGDVYEQYF.